This record concerns one TCR beta chain sequence. As yet, its antigen is unknown. The sample belongs to a study of shared clonotypes between healthy human individuals. Study details: The cohort had two women and a few men, ages 18 to 49. Three plates each covered CD4 naive and memory; CD8 naive two, CD8 memory one.

The study's findings and limits: Generation probability values for non-shared clonotypes were lower than those for clonotypes shared by all four donors.

The repertoire was sequenced with immunoSEQ multiplex PCR; TCRdb's copy has only in-frame clones and lacks some. The repertoire includes 2.3 million or so clones, approximately 95% of them detected once, and 0.39% sits in the top ten. This CDR3 comprises 13 residues. CDR1 SGHDT and CDR2 YYEEEE come from the germline V gene. Trimming cost V 3 bases and J 4 bases, with 10 bases left between them. V is TRBV5-6 and J is TRBJ1-2; D gene uncertain. The sequencing input was naive CD4+ T cells from PBMCs. Stated subset: CD45RA+ positively selected. The receptor was isolated from a man younger than 30 in good health. Some clones in this sample may be carry-over from other donors' samples. The CDR3 is CASSSGRLYGYTF. In DNA form, the CDR3 reads TGTGCCAGCAGCTCCGGACGGCTCTATGGCTACACCTTC.